Shown below are 9 T cell receptor beta chains from a single sample sequenced in a study of T cell responses to AZD1222 COVID-19 vaccine. Assay used: immunoSEQ multiplex PCR; TCRdb lists only in-frame clones, some missing. The sample contains about 130,000 clones, 90% to 95% of which appear only once. Sequencing used peripheral blood, obtained 28 days after the second AZD1222 dose. The receptors derive from an adult who received the AZD1222 COVID-19 vaccine.

The chain carries TRBV3-1 (or the pseudogene TRBV3-2) and TRBJ2-1; D tentatively fits TRBD1 or TRBD2 (5 bases each). The CDR3 is made up of 16 amino acids. V lost 1 base, J lost 1 base, and 11 bases lay in between. Germline V gene data show CDR1 as LGHDT and CDR2 as YNNKEL (reference sequence). CDR3: CASSQAGTGSYNEQFF. Written as DNA, the CDR3 is TGTGCCAGCAGCCAAGCCGGGACGGGGTCCTACAATGAGCAGTTCTTC.

The chain is built from TRBV11-3 and TRBJ2-2; 7 nucleotides align to TRBD1. The CDR3 sequence is 18 residues long. The junction had 8 bases not matched to a gene; V was cut back by 0 bases and J by 1 base. Germline CDR1 SGHNT, CDR2 YENEEA. The CDR3 coding sequence is TGTGCCAGCAGCTTAGATCTTTTGGGACAGAAGAACACCGGGGAGCTGTTTTTT. It yields the protein CASSLDLLGQKNTGELFF. The variable domain in full, completed from reference TRBV11-3 and TRBJ2-2, reads EAGVVQSPRYKIIEKKQPVAFWCNPISGHNTLYWYLQNLGQGPELLIRYENEEAVDDSQLPKDRFSAERLKGVDSTLKIQPAELGDSAVYLCASSLDLLGQKNTGELFFGEGSRLTVL.

The chain has TRBV2 and TRBJ2-1; unclear D gene. V lost 4 bases to trimming and J lost 5 bases, with 3 bases between them. Per the germline V gene, CDR1 is SNHLY and CDR2 is FYNNEI. The CDR3 has 11 amino acids. The CDR3: CASSVNNEQFF. In DNA form, the CDR3 reads TGTGCCAGCAGTGTTAACAATGAGCAGTTCTTC. Supplemented by reference TRBV2 and TRBJ2-1, the full variable domain reads EPEVTQTPSHQVTQMGQEVILRCVPISNHLYFYWYRQILGQKVEFLVSFYNNEISEKSEIFDDQFSVERPDGSNFTLKIRSTKLEDSAMYFCASSVNNEQFFGPGTRLTVL.

This chain joins TRBV4-1 and TRBJ2-1; D ambiguous. CDR1 is MGHRA, CDR2 YSYEKL, per germline. V dropped 1 base and J dropped 8 bases, with 18 bases sitting between them. This CDR3 region has 16 residues. CDR3 coding DNA: TGCGCCAGCAGCCAAGTCTCCCCTCCTCTAGTCGATGAGCAGTTCTTC. The encoded protein is CASSQVSPPLVDEQFF.

This clone was picked up one time. The V gene is TRBV11-2, the J gene TRBJ1-6; 9 positions agree with TRBD1. Germline lookup yields CDR1 SGHAT and CDR2 FQNNGV. The V and J ends lost 5 bases and 7 bases, in that order; junction bases with no gene match: 6. CDR3 length: 15 amino acids. The CDR3 loop reads CASSRRTGDNSPLHF. The CDR3 nucleotides read TGTGCCAGCAGCCGCCGGACAGGGGACAATTCACCCCTCCACTTT.

This clone came up once. This chain links TRBV5-5 with TRBJ1-5; D is possibly TRBD1 (5 bases). This CDR3 region has 14 residues. Between the trimmed V and J ends, which lost 4 bases and 1 base, there was a span of 9 bases. Looked up from germline, CDR1 is SGHKS and CDR2 is YYEKEE (reference sequence). For the CDR3, the DNA is TGTGCCAGCAGCGGGGGACCGAGCAATCAGCCCCAGCATTTT. Protein product: CASSGGPSNQPQHF.

The rearrangement joins TRBV19 to TRBJ1-1; TRBD1 matches 7 bases. CDR3 length equals 13 residues. From germline, CDR1 is LNHDA and CDR2 SQIVND (reference sequence). After removal of 10 bases from V and 1 base from J, the junction contained 6 bases not matched to a gene. The CDR3: CATSGTANTEAFF. The CDR3 nucleotides are TGTGCCACCTCCGGGACAGCGAACACTGAAGCTTTCTTT.

This chain connects TRBV29-1 to TRBJ2-5, with D tentatively TRBD2 (6 bases). The V gene lost 5 bases and the J gene lost 3 bases, with 10 bases spanning the gap. The CDR3 covers 12 residues. Germline-derived CDR1 and CDR2 are SQVTM and ANQGSEA. The CDR3 here is CSVRRLEETQYF. The CDR3 bases are TGCAGCGTTCGTAGACTAGAAGAGACCCAGTACTTC.

The CDR3 DNA follows: TGTGCCACGAGCCCCCCTGACGTTTCCTATGGCTACACCTTC. Its translation: CATSPPDVSYGYTF. The genes are TRBV28 and TRBJ1-2; no clear D. The V end lost 10 bases, the J end lost 4 bases, and 19 bases lay between the germline ends. Germline-derived CDR1 and CDR2 are MDHEN and SYDVKM. This CDR3 region has 14 residues.